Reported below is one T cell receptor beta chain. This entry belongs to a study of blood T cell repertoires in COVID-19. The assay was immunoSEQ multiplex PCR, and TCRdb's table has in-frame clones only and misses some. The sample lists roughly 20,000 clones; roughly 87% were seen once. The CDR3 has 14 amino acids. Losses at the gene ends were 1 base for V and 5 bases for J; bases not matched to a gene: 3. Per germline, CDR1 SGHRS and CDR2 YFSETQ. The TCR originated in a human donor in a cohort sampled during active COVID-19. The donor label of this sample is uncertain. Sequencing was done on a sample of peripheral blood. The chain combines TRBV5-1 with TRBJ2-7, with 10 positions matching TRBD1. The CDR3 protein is CASSLRQGAHEQYF. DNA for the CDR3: TGCGCCAGCAGCTTGAGACAGGGGGCGCACGAGCAGTACTTC.